This T cell receptor (beta chain) stems from a study of human T cells and chemical hapten exposure (dated by TCRdb to the early 2020s). Some background on the complete study: For sensitization, 2% DPC in acetone was applied to an approximately 2 cm by approximately 2 cm area of upper inner arm skin. Patients additionally received weekly therapeutic DPC doses to the scalp throughout the approximately 25-week study period. The study tracked peripheral blood TCR repertoire changes in vivo during primary and secondary sensitization to the hapten diphenylcyclopropenone (DPC) in alopecia patients. Patch testing on the upper back used Finn chambers containing 0.01% DPC, with scoring done after 6 days according to International Contact Dermatitis Research Group standards. Blood samples were taken from patients before sensitization (week 0) and at 2, 6 and about 24 weeks after DPC sensitization. Alopecia areata with under or over 50% scalp involvement, alopecia totalis and alopecia universalis were represented in the patient cohort, which was mostly female. Blood for TCR sequencing was provided by twenty-nine alopecia patients at one to four time points (pre-sensitization, 2, 6 and 24 weeks). Libraries were combined into a pool for sequencing, and differences in TCR yield between samples came mainly from small differences in library volumes within the pool. Summary of the overall study and its limitations: Repeated subsampling changed both the strength of the expansion versus patch-test correlation and the threshold at which that correlation became significant. Patch test score correlated positively with the number of PT1 expanded TCRs, reaching significance at thresholds 8, 16 and 32 but not at 4. Compared with pre-sensitization or healthy control sets, expanded TCRs formed significantly more large CDR3 similarity clusters, which is consistent with antigen-driven responses. Alopecia, a presumed autoimmune disease, was present in all patients, so the immune response of the patients might differ from that of healthy individuals. The number of TCRs above 1 in 1000 frequency did not change with DPC sensitization; there was no evidence of global repertoire structure alterations.

This clonotype has more than one count but fewer than ten. Which antigen it targets is not known. Base qualities were left out, and no much larger clone turns up one base away. Preparation of the library involved RACE. Instrument used: NextSeq 500. During library preparation, unique molecular identifiers were attached to individual cDNA molecules so that TCRs could be counted quantitatively and reproducibly. Each blood RNA sample was used to sequence both TCR alpha and TCR beta chains. As for how the authors treated the data: The median number of TCRs per sample was around 96,000, ranging from about 20,000 to 690,600. The Decombinator software suite was used to annotate V, J and CDR3 in the TCR reads. To make PS versus PT1 abundance plots, every sample was subsampled to the same number of TCRs (28,000). TCRs were defined as expanded if absent before sensitization and observed at least eight times at the 2-week time point. TCRdb redid the processing of the public reads, applying fastp at Q25 and MiXCR, and retained in-frame beta chains. Entries are consolidated by CDR3 protein sequence, retaining the most common genes and DNA. In this record, the V and J calls reflect TCRdb's handling and not the investigators' own analysis. This sample holds about 50,000 distinct CDR3 sequences; around 9.5% were observed only once. 1.5% to 2% of the sample is in the top ten clones.

Its CDR3 holds 17 amino acids, cysteine through phenylalanine. Only CDR3 DNA remains: 51 bases, in frame from the first base. The germline V gene provides CDR1 SGHRS and CDR2 YFSETQ. Trimming leaves V shorter by 2 bases and J shorter by 3 bases, with the junction holding 8 bases beyond the gene matches. Per the publication, the time point label means: patch test 2, 6 weeks after DPC sensitization. This sample's treatment or condition label indicates: therapeutic diphenylcyclopropenone sensitization with weekly scalp DPC. Blood at each patch-test visit was drawn before the patch test was applied. Eligible patients were aged 18 to 70, diagnosed with alopecia, deemed suitable for DPC therapy, and excluded if pregnant. Total RNA was extracted from unfractionated whole blood that had been collected in Tempus Blood RNA tubes.

This TCR was recovered from a woman aged 50 to 60 with alopecia areata. Some clones in this sample may be carry-over from other donors' samples. The chain is assembled from TRBV5-1 and TRBJ2-6; 7 central bases correspond to TRBD1. Specimen: whole blood, collected in connection with sensitization to the hapten diphenylcyclopropenone (DPC). The DNA reads as follows: TGCGCCAGCAGCTTTTTGGGACAGTTTTTTGGGGCCAACGTCCTGACTTTC. This sequence encodes CASSFLGQFFGANVLTF.